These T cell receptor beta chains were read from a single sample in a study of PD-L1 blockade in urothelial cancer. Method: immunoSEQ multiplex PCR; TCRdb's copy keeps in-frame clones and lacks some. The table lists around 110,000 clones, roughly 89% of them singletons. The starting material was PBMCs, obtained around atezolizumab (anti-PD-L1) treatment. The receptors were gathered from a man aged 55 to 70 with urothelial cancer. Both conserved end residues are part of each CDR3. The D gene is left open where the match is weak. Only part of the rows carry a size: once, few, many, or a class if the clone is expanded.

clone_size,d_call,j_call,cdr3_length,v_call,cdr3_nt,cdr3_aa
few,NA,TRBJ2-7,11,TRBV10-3,TGTGCCATCAGGGGCGGACAAGAGCAGTACTTC,CAIRGGQEQYF
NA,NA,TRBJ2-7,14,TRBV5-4,TGTGCCAGCAGTGTCGAACTTCTATCCTACGAGCAGTACTTC,CASSVELLSYEQYF
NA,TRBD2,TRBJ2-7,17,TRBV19,TGTGCCAGTAGTACGGGACCTCTAGCGGGCCGCTCCTACGAGCAGTACTTC,CASSTGPLAGRSYEQYF
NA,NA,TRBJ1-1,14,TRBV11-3,TGTGCCAGCAGCCCTCTCCCGGGTAAAATAGAAGCTTTCTTT,CASSPLPGKIEAFF
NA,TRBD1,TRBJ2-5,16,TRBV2,TGTGCCAGCAGTGCCCGACAGGGGGGGGGTCTGGTGACCCAGTACTTC,CASSARQGGGLVTQYF
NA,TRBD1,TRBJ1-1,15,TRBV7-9,TGTGCCAGCTTATTTGACAGGGATTCGGCCACTGAAGCTTTCTTT,CASLFDRDSATEAFF
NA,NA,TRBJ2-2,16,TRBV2,TGTGCCAGCAGTGAGGTCGGGACTCCGAACACCGGGGAGCTGTTTTTT,CASSEVGTPNTGELFF
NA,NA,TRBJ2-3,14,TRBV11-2,TGTGCCAGCAGCCCTTCGGTCCCTCCGGATACGCAGTATTTT,CASSPSVPPDTQYF
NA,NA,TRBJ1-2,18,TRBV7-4,TGTGCCAGCAGCGGATCGACGAGAGCAGCGCGAAAGACCTATGGCTACACCTTC,CASSGSTRAARKTYGYTF
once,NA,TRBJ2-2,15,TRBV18,TGTGCCAGCTCACCAAGGACTACTAACACCGGGGAGCTGTTTTTT,CASSPRTTNTGELFF
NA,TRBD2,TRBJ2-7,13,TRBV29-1,TGCAGCGTTTTAGCGGGAGGCCGAATAGAGCAGTACTTC,CSVLAGGRIEQYF
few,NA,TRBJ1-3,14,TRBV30,TGTGCCTGGAGTCCGACAGTAACTGGAAACACCATATATTTT,CAWSPTVTGNTIYF
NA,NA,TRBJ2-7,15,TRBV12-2,TGTGCAAGTCGCTTAAAGGGACTAGCCTCCTACGAGCAGTACTTC,CASRLKGLASYEQYF
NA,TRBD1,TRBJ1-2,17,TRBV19,TGTGCCAGTAGTCAGCGATCCGGGACAGGGTACTCGGTTGGCTACACCTTC,CASSQRSGTGYSVGYTF
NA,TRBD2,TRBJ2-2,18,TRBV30,TGTGCCTGGAGTGTACTTGGACTAGCGGGATTGTGGACCGGGGAGCTGTTTTTT,CAWSVLGLAGLWTGELFF
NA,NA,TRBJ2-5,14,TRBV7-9,TGTGCCAGCAGCTTCGGGACTGCTTCGGAGACCCAGTACTTC,CASSFGTASETQYF
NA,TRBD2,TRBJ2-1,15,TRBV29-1,TGCAGCGCTCAGCGGGGTTCTGGAGGATTCAATGAGCAGTTCTTC,CSAQRGSGGFNEQFF
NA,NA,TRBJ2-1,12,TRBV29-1,TGCAGCGGGAAGACTTACTGGAATGAGCAGTTCTTC,CSGKTYWNEQFF
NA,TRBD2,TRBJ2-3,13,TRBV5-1,TGCGCCAGCGCTAGCGGAGGCACAGATACGCAGTATTTT,CASASGGTDTQYF
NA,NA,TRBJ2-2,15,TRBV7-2,TGTGCCAGTAGCTTAGCGGCGGATAACACCGGGGAGCTGTTTTTT,CASSLAADNTGELFF
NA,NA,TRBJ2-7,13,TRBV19,TGTGCCAGTACCGTCGGGGCGGGGTACGAGCAGTACTTC,CASTVGAGYEQYF
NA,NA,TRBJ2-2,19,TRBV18,TGTGCCAGCTCATCACAGGGATCTAGCCGGGGGGCCAACACCGGGGAGCTGTTTTTT,CASSSQGSSRGANTGELFF
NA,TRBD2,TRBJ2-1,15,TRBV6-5,TGTGCCAGCAGTTATAGCGGGAGCTCCTACAATGAGCAGTTCTTC,CASSYSGSSYNEQFF
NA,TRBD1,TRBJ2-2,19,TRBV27,TGTGCCAGCCGCTCCCTACCCACAGGGGTCCTCCTGAACACCGGGGAGCTGTTTTTT,CASRSLPTGVLLNTGELFF
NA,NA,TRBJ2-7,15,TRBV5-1,TGCGCCAGCAGCTCCCGTGGGCGTAGCTCCTACGAGCAGTACTTC,CASSSRGRSSYEQYF
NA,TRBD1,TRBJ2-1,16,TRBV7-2,TGTGCCAGCAGCTTACCCCCGGGACAGGGCTACAATGAGCAGTTCTTC,CASSLPPGQGYNEQFF
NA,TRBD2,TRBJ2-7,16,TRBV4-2,TGTGCCAGCAGCCAAGTGGCAGCGGGGGGTACCTACGAGCAGTACTTC,CASSQVAAGGTYEQYF
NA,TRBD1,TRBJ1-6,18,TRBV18,TGTGCCAGCTCACCACTGGAAGGGGGCGCCTCCTATAATTCACCCCTCCACTTT,CASSPLEGGASYNSPLHF
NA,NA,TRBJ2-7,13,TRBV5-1,TGCGCCAGCAGATCCTCTACGGTATACGAGCAGTACTTC,CASRSSTVYEQYF
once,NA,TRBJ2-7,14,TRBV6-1,TGTGCCAGCAGTGAAGCCACGTTCCGGTCCGAGCAGTACTTC,CASSEATFRSEQYF
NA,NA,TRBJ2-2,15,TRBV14,TGTGCCAGCAGCCTTGGGGCAGGGGCCACCGGGGAGCTGTTTTTT,CASSLGAGATGELFF
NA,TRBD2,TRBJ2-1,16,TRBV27,TGTGCCAGCAGCTCGCCACTAGCGGGATCCTACAATGAGCAGTTCTTC,CASSSPLAGSYNEQFF
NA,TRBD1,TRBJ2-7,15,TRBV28,TGTGCCAGCAGTTTAAATATCCGGACAGGCTACGAGCAGTACTTC,CASSLNIRTGYEQYF
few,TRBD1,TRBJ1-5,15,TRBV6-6,TGTGCCAGCGGACAGGGGAGAGGAAGCAATCAGCCCCAGCATTTT,CASGQGRGSNQPQHF
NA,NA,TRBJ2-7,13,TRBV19,TGTGCCAGTAGCCAAGGACTAACCTACGAGCAGTACTTC,CASSQGLTYEQYF
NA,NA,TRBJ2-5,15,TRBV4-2,TGTGCCAGCAGCCAAGCTCGCATAGCTCAAGAGACCCAGTACTTC,CASSQARIAQETQYF
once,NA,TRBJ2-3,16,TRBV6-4,TGTGCCAGCAGTGACGTCTTTGGGCAGGGGACAGATACGCAGTATTTT,CASSDVFGQGTDTQYF
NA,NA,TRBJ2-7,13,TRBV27,TGTGCCAGCAGTTTTAGGGGTCCCTACGAGCAGTACTTC,CASSFRGPYEQYF
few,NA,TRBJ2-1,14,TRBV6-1,TGTGCCAGTTGGCGGGCGTCTGAAGGGAGTGAGCAGTTCTTC,CASWRASEGSEQFF
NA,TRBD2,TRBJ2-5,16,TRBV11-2,TGTGCCAGCAGCCCGATGACTAGCGGGGGGCCCGAGACCCAGTACTTC,CASSPMTSGGPETQYF
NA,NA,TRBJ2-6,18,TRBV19,TGTGCCAGTAGTATTGAGGCGGTGGGTCGCTCTGGGGCCAACGTCCTGACTTTC,CASSIEAVGRSGANVLTF
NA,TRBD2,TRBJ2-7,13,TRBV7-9,TGTGCCAGCAGCTTAGCGCTCCGGGAGGGGCAGTACTTC,CASSLALREGQYF
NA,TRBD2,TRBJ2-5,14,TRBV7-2,TGTGCCAGCAGCTGGGGGACTAGCCAAGAGACCCAGTACTTC,CASSWGTSQETQYF
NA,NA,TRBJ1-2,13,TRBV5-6,TGTGCCAGCAGCCAGGACAGACTTTATGGCTACACCTTC,CASSQDRLYGYTF
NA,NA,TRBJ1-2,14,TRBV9,TGTGCCAGCAGCGAACGCAGGGGTGACTATGGCTACACCTTC,CASSERRGDYGYTF
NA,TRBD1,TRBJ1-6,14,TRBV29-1,TGCAGCGTAGCGGACAGGGGTGATAATTCACCCCTCCACTTT,CSVADRGDNSPLHF
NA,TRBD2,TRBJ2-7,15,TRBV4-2,TGTGCCAGCAGCCAAGACGGGGCTAGCGGCTACGAGCAGTACTTC,CASSQDGASGYEQYF
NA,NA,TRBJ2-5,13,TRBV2,TGTGCCAGCAGCGGACAGCTACAAGAGACCCAGTACTTC,CASSGQLQETQYF
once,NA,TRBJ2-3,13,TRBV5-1,TGCGCCAGCAGCTTCCGTGAGGCAGATACGCAGTATTTT,CASSFREADTQYF
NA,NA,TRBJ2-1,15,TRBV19,TGTGCCAGTAGTATACAGGGTGGTGCCTACAATGAGCAGTTCTTC,CASSIQGGAYNEQFF
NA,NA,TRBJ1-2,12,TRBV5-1,TGCGCCAGCAGGGTAGGGGACTATGGCTACACCTTC,CASRVGDYGYTF
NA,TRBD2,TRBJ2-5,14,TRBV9,TGTGCCAGCAGCGTCCTGGGGGGGCAAGAGACCCAGTACTTC,CASSVLGGQETQYF
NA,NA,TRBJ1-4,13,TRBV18,TGTGCCAGCTCACCCTCGGGGGACGAAAAACTGTTTTTT,CASSPSGDEKLFF